Below, one T cell receptor (beta chain) is given with its context. The antigen it recognizes is unknown. No per-base quality is available; no much larger clone lies one base away. This specimen comes from a study of post-analysis software for immune sequencing data (dated by TCRdb to 2015 to 2017). Study-level background: Disease courses on record covered relapsing-remitting, secondary progressive and progressive-relapsing multiple sclerosis, though some patients had no subtype annotation. A subset of samples was prepared in parallel using single-end sample barcoding, then pooled and co-amplified after Illumina adapter ligation. Patient repertoires were compared against about twelve previously published healthy control repertoires from donors aged about 6 to 26 years.

Points the paper makes about the study in general: The control group was slightly older than the multiple sclerosis patient group. When samples were clustered directly using the F measure, samples prepared in the same batch co-clustered strongly, which prompted a batch-effect correction. Compared with controls, multiple sclerosis patients had significantly lower normalized Chao1 diversity, a finding suggesting substantial peripheral T-cell clonal expansion.

Library preparation was by PCR. Instrument used: Illumina HiSeq 2500. To reduce PCR and sequencing biases, unique molecular identifiers were incorporated into the TCR beta cDNA libraries. Some 500,000 cDNA molecules were obtained per 1 to 10 million input T cells, so each molecule approximated one T cell. The patient libraries were prepared and sequenced using the same protocol as the earlier healthy control dataset. Samples belonging to the same batch were prepared together, multiplexed and sequenced on a shared HiSeq lane. Concerning the study's data processing: Raw barcoded reads were processed with MIGEC, discarding single-read molecular identifier groups before consensus assembly and CDR3 extraction. Clonotype tables were post-analysed with VDJtools, normalizing diversity by down-sampling all datasets to the smallest sample size. To correct batch-related cross-sample contamination, repertoire overlap clustering matched CDR3 amino acid sequences but not nucleotide sequences. In-frame beta chains were kept once TCRdb had trimmed the public reads at Q25 with fastp and called clones with MiXCR. CDR3 protein sequences are deduplicated, and each keeps its most common genes and DNA. The V and J calls and clone size come from TCRdb's table, not from the authors' own analysis. The sample contains more than 450,000 distinct CDR3 sequences, roughly 45% of them found a single time. Under 2% of the sample rests with the top ten.

To demonstrate the VDJtools post-analysis software, TCR beta repertoires were profiled from the peripheral blood of 10 to 15 young patients with multiple sclerosis. The multiple sclerosis patients were children and adolescents between about 6 and 16 years of age. Sequencing used blood. The clonotype originates from a girl aged 5 to 17 with multiple sclerosis.

The CDR3 corresponds to CSVEVQRHQETQYF. Here is the DNA: TGCAGCGTTGAAGTACAGCGGCACCAAGAGACCCAGTACTTC. The chain uses TRBV29-1 and TRBJ2-5; TRBD2 could be the D gene, as 5 bases match. Trimming at the junction amounts to 1 base on V and 0 bases on J, and the germline ends lie 9 bases apart. According to the germline V gene, CDR1 reads SQVTM and CDR2 reads ANQGSEA. From cysteine to phenylalanine, the CDR3 is 14 amino acids long. Left in the record is the CDR3 DNA by itself, 42 bases read in frame from the first base.